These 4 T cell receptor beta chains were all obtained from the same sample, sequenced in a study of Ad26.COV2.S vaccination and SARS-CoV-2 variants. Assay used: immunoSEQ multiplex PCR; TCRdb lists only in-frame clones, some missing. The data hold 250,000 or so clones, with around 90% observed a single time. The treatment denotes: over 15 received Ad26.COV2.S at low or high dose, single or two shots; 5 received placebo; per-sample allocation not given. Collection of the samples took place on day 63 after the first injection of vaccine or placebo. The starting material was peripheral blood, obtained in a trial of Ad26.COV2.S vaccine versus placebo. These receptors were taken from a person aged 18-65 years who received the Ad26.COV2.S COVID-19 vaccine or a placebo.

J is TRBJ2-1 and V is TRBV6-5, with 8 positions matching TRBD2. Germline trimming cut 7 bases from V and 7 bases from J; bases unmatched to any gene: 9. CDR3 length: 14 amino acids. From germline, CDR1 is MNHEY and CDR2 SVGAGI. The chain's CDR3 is CASTRNGGVNEQFF. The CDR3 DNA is TGTGCCAGCACCAGAAACGGGGGGGTGAATGAGCAGTTCTTC.

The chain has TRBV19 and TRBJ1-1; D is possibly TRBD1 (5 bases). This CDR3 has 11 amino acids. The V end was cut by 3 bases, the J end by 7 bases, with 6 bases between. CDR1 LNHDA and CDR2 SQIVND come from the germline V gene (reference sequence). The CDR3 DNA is TGTGCCAGTAGTATCAGGGATGAAGCTTTCTTT. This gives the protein CASSIRDEAFF.

Here the CDR3 DNA reads TGCAGCGTTGAAGTATTGGGCGGACATCCGTGGGCTTTCTTT. Translation: CSVEVLGGHPWAFF. This sequence joins TRBV29-1 and TRBJ1-1; D might be TRBD1 (5 bases). The CDR3 spans 14 residues. Trimming shortened V by 1 base and J by 11 bases, and 20 bases separated the two germline ends. Per the germline V gene, CDR1 is SQVTM and CDR2 is ANQGSEA.

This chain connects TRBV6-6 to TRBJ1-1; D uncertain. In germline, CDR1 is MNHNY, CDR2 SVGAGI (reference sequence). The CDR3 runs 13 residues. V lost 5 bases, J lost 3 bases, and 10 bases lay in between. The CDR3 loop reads CASSLLGYTEAFF. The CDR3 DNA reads TGTGCCAGCAGTCTGTTAGGGTACACTGAAGCTTTCTTT.